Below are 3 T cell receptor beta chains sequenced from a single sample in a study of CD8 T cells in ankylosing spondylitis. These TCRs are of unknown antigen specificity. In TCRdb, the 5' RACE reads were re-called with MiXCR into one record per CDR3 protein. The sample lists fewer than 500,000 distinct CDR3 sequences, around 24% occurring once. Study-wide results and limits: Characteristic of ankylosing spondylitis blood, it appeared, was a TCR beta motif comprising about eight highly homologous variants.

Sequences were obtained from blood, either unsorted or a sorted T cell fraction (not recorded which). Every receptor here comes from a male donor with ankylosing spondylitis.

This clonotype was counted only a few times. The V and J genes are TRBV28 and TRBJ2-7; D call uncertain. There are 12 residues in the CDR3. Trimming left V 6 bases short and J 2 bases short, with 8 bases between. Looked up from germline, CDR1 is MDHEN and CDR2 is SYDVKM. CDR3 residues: CASRENPYEQYF. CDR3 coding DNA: TGTGCCAGCAGAGAGAACCCCTACGAGCAGTACTTC.

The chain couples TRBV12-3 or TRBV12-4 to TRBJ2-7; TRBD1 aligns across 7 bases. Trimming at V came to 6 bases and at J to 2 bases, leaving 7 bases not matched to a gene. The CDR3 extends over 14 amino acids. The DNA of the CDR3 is TGTGCCAGCAGGGCCGGGACAGCGACCTACGAGCAGTACTTC. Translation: CASRAGTATYEQYF.

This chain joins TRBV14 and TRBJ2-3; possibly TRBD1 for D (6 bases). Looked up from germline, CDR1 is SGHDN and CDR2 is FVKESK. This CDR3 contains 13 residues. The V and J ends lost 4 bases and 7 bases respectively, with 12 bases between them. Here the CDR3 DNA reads TGTGCCAGCAGCCGCCTACAGGGAAATACGCAGTATTTT. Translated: CASSRLQGNTQYF.